A selection of T cell receptor beta chains follows, all from one sample in a study of early stage breast cancer tumors. Using immunoSEQ multiplex PCR, the repertoire was profiled, and TCRdb retains in-frame clones only, with some absent. Of 69,000 or so clones in the sample, less than 90% are singletons; the top ten hold around 4.7%. Specimen: blood. The receptor set was obtained from a person in their 40s with breast cancer. Both conserved end residues are part of each CDR3. The order of the fields is clone size, J gene, V gene, D gene, CDR3 protein, CDR3 DNA. The D gene is left open where the match is weak. Clone size is not always given. Where it is, it says once, few, many or a class for expanded clones.

abundance: .
j_gene: TRBJ2-1
v_gene: TRBV9
d_gene: .
CDR3aa: CASSTGDGHNEQFF
CDR3nt: TGTGCCAGCAGCACCGGGGACGGCCACAATGAGCAGTTCTTC

abundance: .
j_gene: TRBJ1-1
v_gene: TRBV4-1
d_gene: .
CDR3aa: CASSQGHDTAFF
CDR3nt: TGCGCCAGCAGCCAAGGTCATGATACGGCTTTCTTT

abundance: .
j_gene: TRBJ1-3
v_gene: TRBV15
d_gene: .
CDR3aa: CATSREGNSGNTIYF
CDR3nt: TGTGCCACCAGCAGAGAAGGGAACTCTGGAAACACCATATATTTT

abundance: .
j_gene: TRBJ1-4
v_gene: TRBV28
d_gene: .
CDR3aa: CASIGHGARIEKLFF
CDR3nt: TGTGCCAGCATTGGCCACGGGGCGCGAATTGAAAAACTGTTTTTT

abundance: .
j_gene: TRBJ1-1
v_gene: TRBV11-2
d_gene: .
CDR3aa: CASSFRFPGTEAFF
CDR3nt: TGTGCCAGCAGCTTCCGGTTTCCGGGGACTGAAGCTTTCTTT

abundance: .
j_gene: TRBJ1-1
v_gene: TRBV6-1
d_gene: .
CDR3aa: CASSLRGRGEAFF
CDR3nt: TGTGCCAGCAGTCTTCGCGGAAGAGGTGAAGCTTTCTTT

abundance: .
j_gene: TRBJ1-1
v_gene: TRBV27
d_gene: TRBD1
CDR3aa: CASRITGQTNTEAFF
CDR3nt: TGTGCCAGCAGAATAACGGGACAGACAAACACTGAAGCTTTCTTT

abundance: .
j_gene: TRBJ2-5
v_gene: TRBV7-9
d_gene: .
CDR3aa: CASSLGGVQETQYF
CDR3nt: TGTGCCAGCAGCTTAGGGGGGGTTCAAGAGACCCAGTACTTC

abundance: .
j_gene: TRBJ1-4
v_gene: TRBV7-7
d_gene: .
CDR3aa: CASSFEGGVSTNEKLFF
CDR3nt: TGTGCTAGCAGCTTTGAGGGGGGTGTTTCGACTAATGAAAAACTGTTTTTT

abundance: .
j_gene: TRBJ1-1
v_gene: TRBV18
d_gene: .
CDR3aa: CASSPPGIAEAFF
CDR3nt: TGTGCCAGCTCACCCCCAGGGATCGCTGAAGCTTTCTTT

abundance: .
j_gene: TRBJ2-7
v_gene: TRBV27
d_gene: .
CDR3aa: CASSLQGLFYEQYF
CDR3nt: TGTGCCAGCAGTCTGCAGGGTTTATTCTACGAGCAGTACTTC

abundance: .
j_gene: TRBJ1-1
v_gene: TRBV18
d_gene: TRBD1
CDR3aa: CASSKTGKNTEAFF
CDR3nt: TGTGCCAGCTCTAAGACAGGGAAGAACACTGAAGCTTTCTTT

abundance: once
j_gene: TRBJ2-4
v_gene: TRBV27
d_gene: .
CDR3aa: CASSLGGWGLDKNIQYF
CDR3nt: TGTGCCAGCAGTTTAGGGGGCTGGGGGCTTGACAAAAACATTCAGTACTTC

abundance: .
j_gene: TRBJ1-3
v_gene: TRBV2
d_gene: TRBD1
CDR3aa: CASSAGQGASGNTIYF
CDR3nt: TGTGCCAGCAGCGCCGGACAGGGGGCTTCTGGAAACACCATATATTTT

abundance: .
j_gene: TRBJ1-1
v_gene: TRBV5-1
d_gene: .
CDR3aa: CASSPEGVFPFF
CDR3nt: TGCGCCAGCAGCCCGGAAGGGGTCTTCCCTTTCTTT

abundance: .
j_gene: TRBJ2-7
v_gene: TRBV6-1
d_gene: .
CDR3aa: CASGRQDNTDEQYF
CDR3nt: TGTGCCAGCGGTAGACAGGACAATACCGACGAGCAGTACTTC

abundance: .
j_gene: TRBJ2-2
v_gene: TRBV11-2
d_gene: TRBD2
CDR3aa: CASSLLAVPNTGELFF
CDR3nt: TGTGCCAGCAGCTTACTAGCGGTCCCCAATACCGGGGAGCTGTTTTTT

abundance: .
j_gene: TRBJ2-2
v_gene: TRBV7-9
d_gene: .
CDR3aa: CASSEDTGELFF
CDR3nt: TGTGCCAGCAGCGAAGACACCGGGGAGCTGTTTTTT

abundance: .
j_gene: TRBJ2-7
v_gene: TRBV5-5
d_gene: TRBD2
CDR3aa: CASVRAGGSYEQYF
CDR3nt: TGTGCCAGCGTGAGGGCGGGAGGGTCCTACGAGCAGTACTTC

abundance: .
j_gene: TRBJ1-5
v_gene: TRBV7-8
d_gene: .
CDR3aa: CASSLGGQPQHF
CDR3nt: TGTGCCAGCAGCTTAGGTGGGCAGCCCCAGCATTTT